This T cell receptor (beta chain) appears in the sequencing data of a study of shared clonotypes between healthy human individuals. Broader study findings: The generation probabilities recorded for non-shared clonotypes fell below those of clonotypes shared by all four donors.

The CDR3 is 17 amino acids. Losses at the gene ends were 1 base for V and 3 bases for J; bases not matched to a gene: 4. Germline CDR1 SGHDT, CDR2 YYEEEE. Concerning this clone: No antigen is known for it.

Genomic DNA of every subset was divided equally among multiple immunoSEQ plates. Clones were read by immunoSEQ multiplex PCR, and TCRdb kept only the in-frame ones, dropping some. The sample carries roughly 2.5 million clones, around 94% recorded once. Input material: naive CD4+ T cells sorted from blood. Subset in this sample: CD45RA+ positively selected. The genes are TRBV5-6 and TRBJ2-5, with TRBD2 identical over 15 bases. The TCR comes from a man in his late teens or twenties in good health. The CDR3: CASSLFRTSGREETQYF. For the CDR3, the DNA is TGTGCCAGCAGCTTGTTCCGGACTAGCGGGAGGGAAGAGACCCAGTACTTC.